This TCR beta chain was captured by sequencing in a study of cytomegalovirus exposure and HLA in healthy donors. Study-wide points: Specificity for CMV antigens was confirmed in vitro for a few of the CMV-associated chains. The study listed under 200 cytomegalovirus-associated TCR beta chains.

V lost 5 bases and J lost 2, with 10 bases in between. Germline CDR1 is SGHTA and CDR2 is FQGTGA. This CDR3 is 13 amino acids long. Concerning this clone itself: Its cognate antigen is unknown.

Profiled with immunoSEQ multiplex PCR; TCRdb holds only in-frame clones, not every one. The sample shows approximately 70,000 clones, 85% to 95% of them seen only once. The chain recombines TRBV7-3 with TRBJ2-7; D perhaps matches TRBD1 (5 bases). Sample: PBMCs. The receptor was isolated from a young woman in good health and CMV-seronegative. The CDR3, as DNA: TGTGCCAGCAGCCGACAGTTAACCTACGAGCAGTACTTC. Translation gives CASSRQLTYEQYF.